The clone carrying this TCR beta chain has only one observation. The data were obtained in a study of TIL therapy for anti-PD-1-resistant metastatic lung cancer. Time point specified: pre-treatment sample, taken before nivolumab and TIL therapy. The germline gives CDR1 DFQATT, CDR2 SNEGSKA (reference sequence). Trimming took 7 bases from V and 3 from J, leaving 10 bases between them. The CDR3 extends over 11 amino acids. The libraries were made with immunoSEQ v3. TCRdb keeps only in-frame clones here, not all; method: immunoSEQ multiplex PCR. The data contain just under 60,000 clones, roughly 70% of them singletons.

The specimen comprised blood, sampled at baseline. The TCR sequence derives from a person between 30 and 80 years old with non-small cell lung cancer. This chain links TRBV20-1 with TRBJ2-7; no reliable D call. CDR3 protein: CSEQEGYEQYF. In DNA form, the CDR3 reads TGCAGTGAGCAAGAAGGCTACGAGCAGTACTTC.